This TCR beta chain was recorded in a study of PD-1 blockade in classical Hodgkin lymphoma. Study as a whole: The study gave patients nivolumab 3 mg/kg intravenously every 2 weeks.

Remarks on this clone: What it binds is unknown.

Brentuximab vedotin exposure varied among the patients, all of whom had relapsed after autologous stem cell transplantation. Study-level findings and limits: Baseline diversity was lower in partial responders and progressors than complete responders.

Profiling relied on immunoSEQ multiplex PCR, and the TCRdb table lists in-frame clones only, not all of them. Of approximately 59,000 clones in the sample, around 90% were seen once. The material was peripheral blood mononuclear cells (PBMCs), obtained before the second cycle of nivolumab. The receptor was derived from a human donor with classical Hodgkin lymphoma.

CDR3 sequence reads: CAWRDVVTSPTYEQYF. DNA of the CDR3: TGTGCCTGGAGGGACGTGGTGACTAGTCCGACCTACGAGCAGTACTTC. The chain combines TRBV30 with TRBJ2-7; possibly TRBD2 for D (6 bases). V lost 3 bases and J lost 2, with 20 bases in between. Germline values: CDR1 GTSNPN, CDR2 SVGIG (reference sequence). The CDR3 has 16 residues.